The TCR beta chain under discussion was sequenced for a study of blood T cell repertoires in COVID-19. Across the whole study: PBMCs, B-cell-depleted T cells, or T cells provided the cDNA or gDNA that made up the material.

This clone was seen only once. The V gene's germline CDR1 is KGHSH and CDR2 LQKENI. Trimming removed 5 bases from V and 7 bases from J; junction bases left unmatched: 6. The CDR3 contains 15 residues. Per the original data handling: Counts of nucleated cells, estimated from reference gene primer amplification, were obtained. TCRdb's copy holds only in-frame clones and misses some; the assay was immunoSEQ multiplex PCR. V, J and clone size reflect that table, while D and trimming were determined from the DNA. There are approximately 100,000 clones in the sample; over 80% occur only once, and around a sixth lies in the top ten.

The sample was peripheral blood. The TCR was taken from a man aged 50 to 59 with acute or convalescent COVID-19. The J gene is TRBJ2-1, the V gene TRBV18; 12 positions match TRBD2. The CDR3 DNA is TGTGCCAGCTCATCGGGACTAGCGGGTAGGAATGAGCAGTTCTTC. This gives the protein CASSSGLAGRNEQFF.